The next 20 T cell receptor beta chains were all read from a single sample in a study of CD8+CD57+ T cells in acquired aplastic anemia. Selection for sequencing was limited to patients who had shown CD8+CD57+ cell expansion by flow cytometry. The template used for profiling TCR beta VDJ and CDR3 was genomic DNA. Via MiXCR, TCRdb re-called the reads, giving one row per CDR3 protein. The sample lists around 170,000 distinct CDR3 sequences; less than 60% were seen once. Sequences were obtained from sorted CD4+, CD8+, or CD8+CD57+ T cells (not recorded which) from PBMCs. Source of these receptors: a human donor with aplastic anemia.

This clonotype was seen many times. The chain employs TRBV20-1 and TRBJ2-7, with a possible D match to TRBD1 (7 bases). Germline V lookup: CDR1 DFQATT, CDR2 SNEGSKA (reference sequence). V was clipped by 6 bases and J by 2 bases, with 23 bases between them. CDR3 length: 16 residues. CDR3 amino acids: CSAGGRGSIRAYEQYF. CDR3 DNA sequence: TGCAGTGCCGGGGGCAGGGGGTCAATTAGGGCCTACGAGCAGTACTTC.

This clonotype was counted many times. The V and J genes are TRBV6-5 and TRBJ2-5; 10 bases line up with TRBD1. The CDR3 length is 15 residues. Losses at the gene ends were 8 bases for V and 4 bases for J; bases not matched to a gene: 10. CDR1 MNHEY and CDR2 SVGAGI come from the germline V gene. The CDR3 bases are TGTGCCAGCCGGGGGACAGGGGTCTTCGGAGAGACCCAGTACTTC. Translating it yields CASRGTGVFGETQYF.

This clonotype was detected ten times or more. The chain carries TRBV19 and TRBJ1-2, with D unclear. V dropped 2 bases and J dropped 4 bases, with 17 bases sitting between them. The CDR3 contains 16 residues. CDR1 is LNHDA and CDR2 is SQIVND in the germline V gene (reference sequence). CDR3 protein: CASSIPPAAAGYGYTF. CDR3 DNA: TGTGCCAGTAGTATACCCCCAGCGGCGGCGGGCTATGGCTACACCTTC.

This chain connects TRBV20-1 to TRBJ2-3; D uncertain. Looked up from germline, CDR1 is DFQATT and CDR2 is SNEGSKA (reference sequence). V lost 1 base to trimming and J lost 3 bases, with 11 bases between them. This CDR3 is 14 amino acids long. CDR3 amino acids: CSARGGDGTDTQYF. As DNA, the CDR3 is TGCAGTGCTAGAGGCGGCGATGGGACAGATACGCAGTATTTT.

The rearrangement links TRBV25-1 to TRBJ2-7, with 7 nucleotides matching TRBD2. CDR1 is MGHDK and CDR2 is SYGVNS in the germline V gene. The V and J ends lost 6 bases and 4 bases, in that order; junction bases with no gene match: 21. This CDR3 has 18 amino acids. Here the CDR3 reads CASSPGGQLLGSAYEQYF. The CDR3 bases are TGTGCCAGCAGCCCGGGGGGTCAACTTTTAGGGTCCGCTTACGAGCAGTACTTC.

The chain carries TRBV19 and TRBJ1-2; no definite D call. Germline V gives CDR1 LNHDA, CDR2 SQIVND (reference sequence). The CDR3 has 13 residues. Trimming cost V 5 bases and J 3 bases, with 10 bases left between them. CDR3 nucleotides: TGTGCCAGTAGTGACCTCGAGGACTATGGCTACACCTTC. This gives the protein CASSDLEDYGYTF.

The rearrangement uses TRBV7-6 and TRBJ2-5; the D is unclear. There are 15 residues in the CDR3. V was shortened by 1 base and J by 4 bases, with 13 bases between the two germline ends. Germline-derived CDR1 and CDR2 are SGHVS and FNYEAQ. This CDR3 reads CASSLEAGSGETQYF. As DNA, the CDR3 is TGTGCCAGCAGCTTAGAGGCCGGGTCGGGAGAGACCCAGTACTTC.

This clonotype was observed many times. V gene TRBV7-2 combines with J gene TRBJ2-7; D perhaps matches TRBD1 (6 bases). The length of the CDR3 is 13 residues. Germline-derived CDR1 and CDR2 are SGHTA and FQGNSA. Trimming pared 4 bases from V and 5 bases from J, leaving 12 bases between. CDR3: CASSSTGYHEQYF. Here the CDR3 DNA reads TGTGCCAGCAGCTCCACAGGGTACCACGAGCAGTACTTC.

The CDR3 coding sequence is TGTGCCAGCAGTTTAACGAGTAGTTCCTACAATGAGCAGTTCTTC. The encoded protein is CASSLTSSSYNEQFF. The genes are TRBV12-3 or TRBV12-4 and TRBJ2-1; D gene unclear. The V end was cut by 2 bases, the J end by 1 base, with 9 bases between. The CDR3 is made up of 15 amino acids.

The chain couples TRBV7-6 to TRBJ2-6; 8 bases line up with TRBD1. CDR1 SGHVS and CDR2 FNYEAQ come from the germline V gene. The CDR3 is made up of 13 amino acids. The J segment lost 8 bases and the V segment lost 7 bases, leaving 4 bases of the junction unmatched. CDR3 region: CASKDRGTNVLTF. The CDR3 region has the DNA TGTGCCAGCAAAGACAGGGGCACCAACGTCCTGACTTTC.

A note on this clonotype: Compared with germline, one end of the junction differs, possibly owing to a read error. V gene TRBV7-3 combines with J gene TRBJ2-5; unclear D gene. CDR3 length equals 14 residues. The germline V gene encodes CDR1 SGHTA and CDR2 FQGTGA. CDR3 protein: CASSWLGYQETRYF. Written as DNA, the CDR3 is TGTGCCAGCAGCTGGTTGGGTTACCAAGAGACCCGGTACTTC.

In this sample, this clonotype turned up many times. This chain connects TRBV7-9 to TRBJ1-1; D gene uncertain. The V end was cut by 3 bases, the J end by 3 bases, with 5 bases between. Germline V gene data show CDR1 as SEHNR and CDR2 as FQNEAQ (reference sequence). The CDR3 has 12 amino acids. The CDR3, as DNA: TGTGCCAGCAGCTTCCCTTACACTGAAGCTTTCTTT. Translating gives CASSFPYTEAFF.

In its sample, this clonotype was seen many times. The rearrangement uses TRBV29-1 and TRBJ2-1; D is tentatively TRBD1 or TRBD2 (5 bases each). V lost 8 bases and J 1 base, leaving 18 bases between the germline ends. Looked up from germline, CDR1 is SQVTM and CDR2 is ANQGSEA. There are 15 residues in the CDR3. The CDR3 nucleotides are TGCAGCCTGGCAGGGACGATGAAGTCCTACAATGAGCAGTTCTTC. This sequence encodes CSLAGTMKSYNEQFF.

This clonotype occurred many times. At one end the junction does not follow the germline gene, possibly because of a read error. The rearrangement uses TRBV12-3 or TRBV12-4 and TRBJ2-7; D may be TRBD1 (6 bases). The CDR3 consists of 14 residues. Here the CDR3 reads CARSGRGLSYEQYF. CDR3 DNA sequence: TGTGCCCGCAGCGGCAGGGGTCTTTCCTACGAGCAGTACTTC.

This clonotype was counted a few times. This chain connects TRBV20-1 to TRBJ1-1; D is undetermined. Germline values: CDR1 DFQATT, CDR2 SNEGSKA (reference sequence). Trimming took off 4 bases at V and 0 bases at J, with 9 bases between the two ends. The CDR3 consists of 13 residues. The CDR3 DNA reads TGCAGTGCTACGCGATCAATGAACACTGAAGCTTTCTTT. Its translation: CSATRSMNTEAFF.

This clonotype was picked up a small number of times. V gene TRBV19 combines with J gene TRBJ1-6, with 10 bases that match TRBD1. The CDR3 contains 15 residues. Per the germline V gene, CDR1 is LNHDA and CDR2 is SQIVND (reference sequence). The V and J ends lost 6 bases and 9 bases, in that order; junction bases with no gene match: 8. CDR3 sequence (DNA): TGTGCCAGTAGCAGCCCGACAGGGGGCAGTTCACCCCTCCACTTT. Encoded protein: CASSSPTGGSSPLHF.

This clonotype is a singleton in its sample. The CDR3 loop is CASSYSRQGGETQYF. In DNA form, the CDR3 reads TGTGCCAGCAGTTACTCGAGACAGGGGGGAGAGACCCAGTACTTC. This sequence joins TRBV6-2 or TRBV6-3 and TRBJ2-5; 9 bases fit TRBD1. The CDR3 totals 15 residues. CDR1 and CDR2 (germline): MNHEY, SVGEGT. V was pared by 0 bases and J by 4 bases, with 3 bases of the junction left unmatched.

This clonotype was seen a handful of times. This chain connects TRBV7-2 to TRBJ2-7; D remains unclear. Trimming cost V 3 bases and J 2 bases, with 8 bases left between them. From germline, CDR1 is SGHTA and CDR2 FQGNSA. This CDR3 is built from 13 residues. The CDR3 region is CASSFNSPYEQYF. In DNA, the CDR3 is TGTGCCAGCAGCTTCAACTCCCCCTACGAGCAGTACTTC.

The chain couples TRBV7-9 to TRBJ1-1, with D perhaps TRBD1 (5 bases). The germline V and J ends were trimmed by 5 bases and 4 bases, with 14 bases remaining between them. CDR1 is SEHNR and CDR2 is FQNEAQ in the germline V gene (reference sequence). The length of the CDR3 is 14 residues. CDR3 amino acids: CASSPWGRPTEAFF. The CDR3 region has the DNA TGTGCCAGCAGCCCCTGGGGGAGGCCCACTGAAGCTTTCTTT. The variable domain in full, completed from reference TRBV7-9 and TRBJ1-1, reads DTGVSQNPRHKITKRGQNVTFRCDPISEHNRLYWYRQTLGQGPEFLTYFQNEAQLEKSRLLSDRFSAERPKGSFSTLEIQRTEQGDSAMYLCASSPWGRPTEAFFGQGTRLTVV.

The chain uses TRBV12-3 or TRBV12-4 and TRBJ2-7; D not resolved. Between the trimmed V and J ends, which lost 3 bases and 7 bases, there was a span of 13 bases. The CDR3 contains 13 residues. The CDR3 loop reads CASSFLGPGEQYF. Written as DNA, the CDR3 is TGTGCCAGCAGTTTCCTCGGACCCGGTGAGCAGTACTTC.